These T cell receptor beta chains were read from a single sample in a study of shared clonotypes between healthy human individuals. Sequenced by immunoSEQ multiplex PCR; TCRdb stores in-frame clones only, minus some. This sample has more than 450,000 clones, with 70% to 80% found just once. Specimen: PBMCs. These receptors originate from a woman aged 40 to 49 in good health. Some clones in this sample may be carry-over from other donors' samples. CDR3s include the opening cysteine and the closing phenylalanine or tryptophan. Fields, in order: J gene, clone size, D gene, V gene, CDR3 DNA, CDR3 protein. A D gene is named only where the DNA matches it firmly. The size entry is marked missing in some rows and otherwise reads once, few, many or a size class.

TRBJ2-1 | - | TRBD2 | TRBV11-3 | TGTGCCAGCAGCTTAGGAGGGACTAACTACAATGAGCAGTTCTTC | CASSLGGTNYNEQFF
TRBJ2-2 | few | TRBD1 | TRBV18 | TGTGCCAGCTCACAGGGACAGGATGGAGCGGCCGGGGAGCTGTTTTTT | CASSQGQDGAAGELFF
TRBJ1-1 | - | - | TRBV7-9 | TGTGCCAGCAGCCCTTATACCATGAACACTGAAGCTTTCTTT | CASSPYTMNTEAFF
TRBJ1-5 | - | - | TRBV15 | TGTGCCACCAGCAGCGGTCCCATTAAAGTAATGGGGTTCAATCAGCCCCAGCATTTT | CATSSGPIKVMGFNQPQHF
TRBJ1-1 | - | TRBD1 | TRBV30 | TGTGCCTTGGACAGGATGAACACTGAAGCTTTCTTT | CALDRMNTEAFF
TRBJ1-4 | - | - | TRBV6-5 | TGTGCCAGCAGTTACTCATCCGGTTGGGGTGAAAAACTGTTTTTT | CASSYSSGWGEKLFF
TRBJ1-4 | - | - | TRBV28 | TGTGCCAGCAGTTTAAACGGAAATGAAAAACTGTTTTTT | CASSLNGNEKLFF
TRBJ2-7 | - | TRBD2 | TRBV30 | TGTGCCTGGAGCGGCCTCGGGACTAGCGTTTTCTACGAGCAGTACTTC | CAWSGLGTSVFYEQYF
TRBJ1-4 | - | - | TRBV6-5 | TGTGCCAGCATTGCAATGGGGACTAATGAAAAACTGTTTTTT | CASIAMGTNEKLFF
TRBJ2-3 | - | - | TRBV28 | TGTGCCAGCAGTTTCGGACAGTACACAGATACGCAGTATTTT | CASSFGQYTDTQYF
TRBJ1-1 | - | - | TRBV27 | TGTGCCAGCAGTCCCCAGAGAGGGGCTGAAGCTTTCTTT | CASSPQRGAEAFF
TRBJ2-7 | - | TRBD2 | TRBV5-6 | TGTGCCAGCAGCTTGGGTTTTAGCGGGGGCTCCTACGAGCAGTACTTC | CASSLGFSGGSYEQYF
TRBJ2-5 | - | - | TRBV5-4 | TGTGCCAGCAGCTTACGCTTGGCGGCTCAAGAGACCCAGTACTTC | CASSLRLAAQETQYF
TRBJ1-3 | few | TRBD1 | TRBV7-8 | TGTGCCAGCAGCAGGGACAGGGTTGGTGGAAACACCATATATTTT | CASSRDRVGGNTIYF
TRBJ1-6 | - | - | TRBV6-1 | TGTGCCAGCAGCAGCCAACAGGTGCTTAATTCACCCCTCCACTTT | CASSSQQVLNSPLHF
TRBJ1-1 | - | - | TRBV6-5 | TGTGCCAGCAGTCAGTTACGGAACACTGAAGCTTTCTTT | CASSQLRNTEAFF
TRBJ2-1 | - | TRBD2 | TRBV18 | TGTGCCAGCTCACCGCGGCGGGAGGCCTACAATGAGCAGTTCTTC | CASSPRREAYNEQFF
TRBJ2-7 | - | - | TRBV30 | TGTGCCTGGAGTGGTGGATTCTCCTACGAGCAGTACTTC | CAWSGGFSYEQYF
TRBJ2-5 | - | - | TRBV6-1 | TGTGCCAGCAGTGAAGGTCCAGGGGCGAGGGAGACCCAGTACTTC | CASSEGPGARETQYF
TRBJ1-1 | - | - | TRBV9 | TGTGCCAGCAGCCCGCGGGGGACCGGGGACACTGAAGCTTTCTTT | CASSPRGTGDTEAFF
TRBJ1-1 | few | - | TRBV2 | TGTGCCAGCAAGTGGGTGGTGGGGGGCACTGAAGCTTTCTTT | CASKWVVGGTEAFF
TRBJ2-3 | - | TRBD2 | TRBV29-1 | TGCAGCGTTTGGGGGGGGACTGAGGCGGATACGCAGTATTTT | CSVWGGTEADTQYF
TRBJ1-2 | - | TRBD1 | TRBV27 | TGTGCCAGCAGTTTAAGGGGGACAGGGGTTCTTGGCTACACCTTC | CASSLRGTGVLGYTF
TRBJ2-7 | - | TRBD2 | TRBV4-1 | TGCGCCAGCAGCCACCCAGGATCACTAGCGGGAGCGCGGGCCATTAATGGGCAGTACTTC | CASSHPGSLAGARAINGQYF
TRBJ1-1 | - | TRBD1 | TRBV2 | TGTGCCAGCAGTGAACGGAGGGGGCGACGAGGGGGTACTGAAGCTTTCTTT | CASSERRGRRGGTEAFF
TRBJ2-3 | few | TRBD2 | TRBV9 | TGTGCCAGCAGCGTACTAGCGGACGCTAGCACAGATACGCAGTATTTT | CASSVLADASTDTQYF
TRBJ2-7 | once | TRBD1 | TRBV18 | TGTGCCAGCTCACCTTCTACAGGGGGCCACGAGCAGTACTTC | CASSPSTGGHEQYF
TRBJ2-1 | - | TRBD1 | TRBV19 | TGTGCCAGTAGTATCTCCATAGACAGGGTCCCGTTCTTC | CASSISIDRVPFF
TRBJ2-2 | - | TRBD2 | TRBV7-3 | TGTGCCAGCAGTCTCTCGACTAGCCCTAACACCGGGGAGCTGTTTTTT | CASSLSTSPNTGELFF
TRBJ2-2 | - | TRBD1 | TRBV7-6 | TGTGCCAGCAGCTTAAGTCCCCCGGGACAGACAGGGTTTGCAGTGACCGGGGAGCTGTTTTTT | CASSLSPPGQTGFAVTGELFF